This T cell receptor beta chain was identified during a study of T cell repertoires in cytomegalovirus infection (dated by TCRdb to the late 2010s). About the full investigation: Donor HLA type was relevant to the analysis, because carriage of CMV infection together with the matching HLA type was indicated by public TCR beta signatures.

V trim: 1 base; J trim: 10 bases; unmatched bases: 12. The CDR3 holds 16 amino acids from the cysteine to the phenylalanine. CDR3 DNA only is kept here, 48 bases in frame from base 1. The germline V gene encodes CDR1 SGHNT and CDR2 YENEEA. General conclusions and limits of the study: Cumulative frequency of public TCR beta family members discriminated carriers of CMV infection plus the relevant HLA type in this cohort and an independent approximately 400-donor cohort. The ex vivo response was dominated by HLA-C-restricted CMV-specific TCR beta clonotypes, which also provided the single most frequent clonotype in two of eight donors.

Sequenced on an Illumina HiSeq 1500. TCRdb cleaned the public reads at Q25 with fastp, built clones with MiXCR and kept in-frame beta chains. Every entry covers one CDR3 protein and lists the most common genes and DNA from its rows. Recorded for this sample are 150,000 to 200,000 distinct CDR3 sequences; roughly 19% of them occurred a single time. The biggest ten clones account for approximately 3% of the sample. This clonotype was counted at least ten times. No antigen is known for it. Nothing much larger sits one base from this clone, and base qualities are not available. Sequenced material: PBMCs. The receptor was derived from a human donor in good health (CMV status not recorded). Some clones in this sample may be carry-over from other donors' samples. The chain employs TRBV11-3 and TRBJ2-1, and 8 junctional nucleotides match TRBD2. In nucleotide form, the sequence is TGTGCCAGCAGCTTAGGTGGCGGGAGGACCTCTTCGGAGCAGTTCTTC. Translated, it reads CASSLGGGRTSSEQFF.